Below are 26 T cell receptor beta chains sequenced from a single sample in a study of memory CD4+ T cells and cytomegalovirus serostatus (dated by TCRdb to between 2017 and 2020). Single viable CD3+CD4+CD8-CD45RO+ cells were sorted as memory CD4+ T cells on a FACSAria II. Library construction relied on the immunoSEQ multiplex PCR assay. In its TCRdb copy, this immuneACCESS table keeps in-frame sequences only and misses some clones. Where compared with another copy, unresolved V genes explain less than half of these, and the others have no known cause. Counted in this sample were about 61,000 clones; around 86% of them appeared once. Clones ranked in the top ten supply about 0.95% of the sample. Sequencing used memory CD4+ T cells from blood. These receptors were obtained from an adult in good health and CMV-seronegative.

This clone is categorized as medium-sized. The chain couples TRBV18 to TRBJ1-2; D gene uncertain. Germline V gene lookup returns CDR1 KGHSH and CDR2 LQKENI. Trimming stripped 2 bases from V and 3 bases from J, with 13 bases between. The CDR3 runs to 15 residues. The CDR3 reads CASSPVAAGDYGYTF. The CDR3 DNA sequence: TGTGCCAGCTCACCAGTGGCGGCCGGGGACTATGGCTACACCTTC.

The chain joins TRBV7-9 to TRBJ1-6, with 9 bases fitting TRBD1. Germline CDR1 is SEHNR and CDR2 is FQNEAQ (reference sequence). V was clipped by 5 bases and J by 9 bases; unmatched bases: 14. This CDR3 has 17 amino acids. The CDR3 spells CASSPPLDRGIFSPLHF. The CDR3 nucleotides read TGTGCCAGCAGCCCCCCCCTGGACAGGGGAATTTTTTCACCCCTCCACTTT. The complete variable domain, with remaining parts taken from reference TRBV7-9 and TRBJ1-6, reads DTGVSQNPRHKITKRGQNVTFRCDPISEHNRLYWYRQTLGQGPEFLTYFQNEAQLEKSRLLSDRFSAERPKGSFSTLEIQRTEQGDSAMYLCASSPPLDRGIFSPLHFGNGTRLTVT.

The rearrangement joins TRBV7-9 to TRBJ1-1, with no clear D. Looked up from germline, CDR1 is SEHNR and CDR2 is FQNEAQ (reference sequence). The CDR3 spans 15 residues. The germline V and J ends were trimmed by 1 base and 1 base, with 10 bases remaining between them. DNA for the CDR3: TGTGCCAGCAGCTTAGGGTTAGCGGAGAACACTGAAGCTTTCTTT. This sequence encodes CASSLGLAENTEAFF.

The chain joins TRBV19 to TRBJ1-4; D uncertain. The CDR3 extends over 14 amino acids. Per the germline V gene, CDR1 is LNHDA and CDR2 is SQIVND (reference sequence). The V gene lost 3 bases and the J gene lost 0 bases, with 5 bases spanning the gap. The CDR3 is CASSIRSTNEKLFF. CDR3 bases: TGTGCCAGTAGTATCCGATCAACTAATGAAAAACTGTTTTTT.

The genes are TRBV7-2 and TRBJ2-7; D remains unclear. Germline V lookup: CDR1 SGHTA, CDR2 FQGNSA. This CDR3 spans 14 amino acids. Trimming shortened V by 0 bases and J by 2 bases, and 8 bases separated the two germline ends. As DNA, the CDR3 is TGTGCCAGCAGCTTAGCGGTACCACCCTACGAGCAGTACTTC. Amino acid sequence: CASSLAVPPYEQYF.

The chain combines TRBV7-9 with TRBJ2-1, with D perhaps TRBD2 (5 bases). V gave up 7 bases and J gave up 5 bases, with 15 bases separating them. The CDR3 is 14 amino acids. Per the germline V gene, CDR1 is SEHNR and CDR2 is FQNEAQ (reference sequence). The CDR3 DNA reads TGTGCCAGCAAGCCCACGGGAATGGACAATGAGCAGTTCTTC. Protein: CASKPTGMDNEQFF.

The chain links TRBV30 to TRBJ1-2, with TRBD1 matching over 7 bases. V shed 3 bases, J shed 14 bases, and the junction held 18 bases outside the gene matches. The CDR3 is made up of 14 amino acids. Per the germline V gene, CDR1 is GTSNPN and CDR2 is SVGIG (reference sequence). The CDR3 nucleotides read TGTGCCTGGAGCTTCCCAGACAGGGTCCCAGTAGGTACCTTC. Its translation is CAWSFPDRVPVGTF.

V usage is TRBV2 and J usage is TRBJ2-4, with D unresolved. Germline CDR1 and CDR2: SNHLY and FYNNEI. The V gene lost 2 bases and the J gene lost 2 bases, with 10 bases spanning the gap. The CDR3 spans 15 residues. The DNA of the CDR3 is TGTGCCAGCAGTGAAAAGGGTGGGTCCAAAAACATTCAGTACTTC. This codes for CASSEKGGSKNIQYF.

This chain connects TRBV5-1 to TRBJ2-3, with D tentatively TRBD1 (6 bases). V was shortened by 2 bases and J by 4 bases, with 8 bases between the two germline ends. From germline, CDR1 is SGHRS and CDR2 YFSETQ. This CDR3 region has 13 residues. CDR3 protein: CASSLQGPDTQYF. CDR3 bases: TGCGCCAGCAGCTTACAGGGCCCAGATACGCAGTATTTT.

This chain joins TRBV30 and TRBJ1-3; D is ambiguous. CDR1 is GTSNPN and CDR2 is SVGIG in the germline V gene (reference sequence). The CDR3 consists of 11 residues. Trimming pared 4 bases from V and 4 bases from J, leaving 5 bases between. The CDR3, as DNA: TGTGCCTGGATGCCGGGAAACACCATATATTTT. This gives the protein CAWMPGNTIYF. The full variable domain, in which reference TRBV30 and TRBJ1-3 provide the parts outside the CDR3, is SQTIHQWPATLVQPVGSPLSLECTVEGTSNPNLYWYRQAAGRGLQLLFYSVGIGQISSEVPQNLSASRPQDRQFILSSKKLLLSDSGFYLCAWMPGNTIYFGEGSWLTVV.

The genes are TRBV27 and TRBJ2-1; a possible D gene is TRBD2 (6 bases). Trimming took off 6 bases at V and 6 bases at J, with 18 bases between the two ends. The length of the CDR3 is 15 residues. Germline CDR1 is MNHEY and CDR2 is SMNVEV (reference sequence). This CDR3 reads CASRGLFSTTNEQFF. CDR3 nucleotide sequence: TGTGCCAGCAGGGGACTGTTTTCCACTACCAATGAGCAGTTCTTC.

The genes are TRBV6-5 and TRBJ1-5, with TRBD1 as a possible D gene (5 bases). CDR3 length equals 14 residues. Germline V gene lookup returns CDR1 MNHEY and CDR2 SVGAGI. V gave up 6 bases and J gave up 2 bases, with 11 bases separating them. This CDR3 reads CASSTRAGNQPQHF. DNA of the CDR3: TGTGCCAGCAGCACCAGGGCTGGCAATCAGCCCCAGCATTTT.

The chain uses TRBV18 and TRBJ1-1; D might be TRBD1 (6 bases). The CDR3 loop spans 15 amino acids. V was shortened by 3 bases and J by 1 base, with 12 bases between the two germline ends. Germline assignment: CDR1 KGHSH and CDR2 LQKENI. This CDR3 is CASSPSWGRNTEAFF. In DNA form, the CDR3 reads TGTGCCAGCTCACCTTCTTGGGGGCGGAACACTGAAGCTTTCTTT.

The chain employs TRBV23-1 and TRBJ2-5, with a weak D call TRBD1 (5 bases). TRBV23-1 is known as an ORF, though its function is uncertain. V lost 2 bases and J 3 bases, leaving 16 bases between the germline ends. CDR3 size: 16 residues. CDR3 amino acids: CASSQLPGHLEETQYF. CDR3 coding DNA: TGCGCCAGCAGTCAACTCCCCGGACACCTGGAAGAGACCCAGTACTTC.

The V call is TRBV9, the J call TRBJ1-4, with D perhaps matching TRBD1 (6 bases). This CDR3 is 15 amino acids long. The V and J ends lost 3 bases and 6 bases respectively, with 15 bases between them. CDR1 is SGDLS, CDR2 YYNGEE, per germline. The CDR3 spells CASSAQQGTYEKLFF. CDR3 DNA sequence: TGTGCCAGCAGCGCCCAACAGGGCACTTATGAAAAACTGTTTTTT.

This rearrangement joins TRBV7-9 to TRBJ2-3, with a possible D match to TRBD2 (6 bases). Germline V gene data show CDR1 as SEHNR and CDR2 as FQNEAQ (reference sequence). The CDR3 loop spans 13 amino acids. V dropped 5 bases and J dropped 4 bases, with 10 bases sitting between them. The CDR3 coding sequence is TGTGCCAGCAGCAAGAGGGACTCAGATACGCAGTATTTT. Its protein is CASSKRDSDTQYF. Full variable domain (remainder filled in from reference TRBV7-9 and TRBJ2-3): DTGVSQNPRHKITKRGQNVTFRCDPISEHNRLYWYRQTLGQGPEFLTYFQNEAQLEKSRLLSDRFSAERPKGSFSTLEIQRTEQGDSAMYLCASSKRDSDTQYFGPGTRLTVL.

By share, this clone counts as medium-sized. The CDR3 coding sequence is TGTGCCAGCAGCTTAGAACAGGGGAATGAGCAGTTCTTC. Translating it yields CASSLEQGNEQFF. The chain links TRBV7-9 to TRBJ2-1; 7 bases are a match to TRBD1. This CDR3 is built from 13 residues. Germline lookup yields CDR1 SEHNR and CDR2 FQNEAQ (reference sequence). V lost 1 base, J lost 7 bases, and 1 base stayed unmatched.

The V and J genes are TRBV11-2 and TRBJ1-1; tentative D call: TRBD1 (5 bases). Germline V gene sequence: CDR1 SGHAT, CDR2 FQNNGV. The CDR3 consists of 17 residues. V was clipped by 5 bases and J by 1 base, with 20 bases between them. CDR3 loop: CASSPQGPRVRNTEAFF. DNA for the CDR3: TGTGCCAGCAGCCCCCAAGGCCCCAGGGTAAGGAACACTGAAGCTTTCTTT.

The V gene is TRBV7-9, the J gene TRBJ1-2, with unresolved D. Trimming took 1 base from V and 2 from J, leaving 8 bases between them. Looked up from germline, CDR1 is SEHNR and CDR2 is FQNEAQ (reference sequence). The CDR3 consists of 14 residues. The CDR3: CASSLETGNYGYTF. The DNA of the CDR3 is TGTGCCAGCAGCTTAGAGACGGGGAACTATGGCTACACCTTC.

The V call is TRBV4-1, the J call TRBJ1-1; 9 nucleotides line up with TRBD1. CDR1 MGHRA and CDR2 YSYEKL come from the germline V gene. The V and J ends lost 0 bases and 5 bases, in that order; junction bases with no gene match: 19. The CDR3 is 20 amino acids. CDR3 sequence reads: CASSQEPPTSGTGLRTEAFF. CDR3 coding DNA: TGCGCCAGCAGCCAAGAGCCCCCCACCTCCGGGACAGGGTTACGTACTGAAGCTTTCTTT.

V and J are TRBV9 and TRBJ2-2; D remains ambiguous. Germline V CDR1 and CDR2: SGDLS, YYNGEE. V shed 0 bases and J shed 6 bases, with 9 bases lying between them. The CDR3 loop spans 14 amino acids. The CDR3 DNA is TGTGCCAGCAGCGTAGTGCCAGGCCCCGGGGAGCTGTTTTTT. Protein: CASSVVPGPGELFF.

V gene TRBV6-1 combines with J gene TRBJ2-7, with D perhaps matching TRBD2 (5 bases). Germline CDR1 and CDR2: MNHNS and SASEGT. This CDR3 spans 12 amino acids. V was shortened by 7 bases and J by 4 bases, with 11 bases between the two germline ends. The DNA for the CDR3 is TGTGCCAGCACTCCCGGGATTTACGAGCAGTACTTC. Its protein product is CASTPGIYEQYF.

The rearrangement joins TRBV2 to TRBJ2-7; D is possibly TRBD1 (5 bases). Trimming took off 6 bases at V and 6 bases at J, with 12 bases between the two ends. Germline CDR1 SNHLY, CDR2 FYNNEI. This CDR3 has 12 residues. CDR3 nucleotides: TGTGCCAGCAGCTTACAGGATAGCGAGCAGTACTTC. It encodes CASSLQDSEQYF.

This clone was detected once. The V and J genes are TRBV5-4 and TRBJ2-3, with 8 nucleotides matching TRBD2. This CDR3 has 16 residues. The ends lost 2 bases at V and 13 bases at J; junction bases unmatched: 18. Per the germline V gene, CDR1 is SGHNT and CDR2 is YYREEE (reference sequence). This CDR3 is CASSFLTDRTSPIEYF. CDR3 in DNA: TGTGCCAGCAGCTTCCTTACCGACCGGACTAGCCCTATCGAGTATTTT.

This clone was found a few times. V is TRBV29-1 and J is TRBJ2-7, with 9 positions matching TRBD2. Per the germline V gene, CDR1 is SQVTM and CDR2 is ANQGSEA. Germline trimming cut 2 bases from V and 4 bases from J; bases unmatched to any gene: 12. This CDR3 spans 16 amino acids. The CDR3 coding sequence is TGCAGCGTTGAACGTATAAGCGGGAGGTCATCTTACGAGCAGTACTTC. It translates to CSVERISGRSSYEQYF.

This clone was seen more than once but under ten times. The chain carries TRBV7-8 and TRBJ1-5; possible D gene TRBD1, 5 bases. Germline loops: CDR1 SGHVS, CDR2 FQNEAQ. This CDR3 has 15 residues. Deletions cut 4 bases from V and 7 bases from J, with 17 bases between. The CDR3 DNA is TGTGCCAGCAGCTCCCGCAGGGCCCTCGGGCAGCCCCAGCATTTT. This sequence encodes CASSSRRALGQPQHF.